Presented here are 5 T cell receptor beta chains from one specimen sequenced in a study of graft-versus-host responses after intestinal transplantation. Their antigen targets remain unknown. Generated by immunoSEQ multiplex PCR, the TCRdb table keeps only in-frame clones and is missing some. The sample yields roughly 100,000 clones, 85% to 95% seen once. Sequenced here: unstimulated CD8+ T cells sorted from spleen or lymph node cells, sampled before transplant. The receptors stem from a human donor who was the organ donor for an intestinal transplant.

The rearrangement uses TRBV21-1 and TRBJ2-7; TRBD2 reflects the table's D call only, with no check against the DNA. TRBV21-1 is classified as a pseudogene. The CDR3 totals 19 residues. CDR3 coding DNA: TGTGCCAGCAGTAAAGAGACTCGACTAGCGGGAACCTTGAGGAACGAGCAGTACTTC. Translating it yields CASSKETRLAGTLRNEQYF.

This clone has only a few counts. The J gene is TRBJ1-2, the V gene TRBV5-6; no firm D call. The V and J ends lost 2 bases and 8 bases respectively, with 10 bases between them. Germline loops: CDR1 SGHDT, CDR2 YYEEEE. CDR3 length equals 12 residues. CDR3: CASSFEGLGYTF. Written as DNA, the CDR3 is TGTGCCAGCAGCTTCGAGGGTCTGGGCTACACCTTC.

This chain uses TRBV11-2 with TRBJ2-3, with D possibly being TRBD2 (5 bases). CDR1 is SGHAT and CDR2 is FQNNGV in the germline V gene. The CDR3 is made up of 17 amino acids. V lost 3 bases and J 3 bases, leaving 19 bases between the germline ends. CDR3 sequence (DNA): TGTGCCAGCAGCTTCCCCCCCGGGTCGAGGGCGACAGATACGCAGTATTTT. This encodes CASSFPPGSRATDTQYF. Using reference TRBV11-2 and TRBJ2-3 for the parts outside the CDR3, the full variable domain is EAGVAQSPRYKIIEKRQSVAFWCNPISGHATLYWYQQILGQGPKLLIQFQNNGVVDDSQLPKDRFSAERLKGVDSTLKIQPAKLEDSAVYLCASSFPPGSRATDTQYFGPGTRLTVL.

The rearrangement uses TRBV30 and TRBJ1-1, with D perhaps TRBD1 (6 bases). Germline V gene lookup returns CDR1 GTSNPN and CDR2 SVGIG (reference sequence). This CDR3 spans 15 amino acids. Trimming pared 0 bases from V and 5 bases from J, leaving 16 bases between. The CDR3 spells CAWSVDEFGQTEAFF. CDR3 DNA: TGTGCCTGGAGTGTAGACGAGTTTGGACAGACTGAAGCTTTCTTT. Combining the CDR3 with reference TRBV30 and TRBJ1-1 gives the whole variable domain SQTIHQWPATLVQPVGSPLSLECTVEGTSNPNLYWYRQAAGRGLQLLFYSVGIGQISSEVPQNLSASRPQDRQFILSSKKLLLSDSGFYLCAWSVDEFGQTEAFFGQGTRLTVV.

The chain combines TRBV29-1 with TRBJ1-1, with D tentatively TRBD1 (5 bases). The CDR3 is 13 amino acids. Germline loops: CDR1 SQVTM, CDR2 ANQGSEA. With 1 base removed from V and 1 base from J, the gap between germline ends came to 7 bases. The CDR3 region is CSVEGGTNTEAFF. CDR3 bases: TGCAGCGTTGAAGGGGGCACGAACACTGAAGCTTTCTTT. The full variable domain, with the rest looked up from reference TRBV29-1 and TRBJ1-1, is SAVISQKPSRDICQRGTSLTIQCQVDSQVTMMFWYRQQPGQSLTLIATANQGSEATYESGFVIDKFPISRPNLTFSTLTVSNMSPEDSSIYLCSVEGGTNTEAFFGQGTRLTVV.